Here is one T cell receptor beta chain with its context. Which antigen it targets is not known. No qualities accompany the bases; no much larger clone lies one base away. TCRbeta CDR3 regions were amplified from genomic DNA using the immunoSEQ Assay, a bias-controlled multiplex PCR. In the authors' own workflow: The number of nucleated cells in each sample was estimated from the amplification of reference gene primers within the assay. To quantify the absolute abundance of each unique TCRbeta CDR3 rearrangement, sequence reads were collapsed and filtered. For each sample, productive Simpson clonality was calculated by taking the square root of Simpson's diversity index across productive rearrangements. This immuneACCESS table, as held by TCRdb, lists in-frame sequences with V and J called but not all clones. Of the missing ones, under half trace to an unresolved V gene in checked studies; the others have no known cause. That table is the source of V, J and clone size, and D and trimming were worked out from the DNA. This sample gives 200,000 to 250,000 clones in total; about nine tenths of them show up just once. The top ten clonotypes cover around 6% of the sample.

Another Seattle source contributed samples from volunteer blood donors who had recovered from COVID-19. The collaborating institutions used their own protocols to collect whole blood in K2EDTA tubes. For TCRbeta analysis, collaborator samples were shipped as frozen whole blood, as isolated PBMCs, or as DNA extracted from either sample type. This sample was included in a study of blood T cell repertoires in COVID-19 (TCRdb year 2020). Regarding the complete study: Samples from collaborators originated in the United States, Italy and Spain and spanned both the acute and convalescent phases of COVID-19. The material from the prospective study consisted of cDNA or gDNA derived from T cells, B-cell-depleted T cells, or PBMCs. Deeply sampled blood TCRbeta repertoires from subjects exposed to, actively infected with, or recovered from COVID-19 were included in the dataset. The repertoires were released in a freely available public database intended as a resource for research on the immune response to SARS-CoV-2. The samples were drawn from two sources: the first 160 participants of the ongoing ImmuneRACE study, and some 1,300 subjects contributed by 6 global collaborators. The sample metadata nearly always contained a de-identified subject ID, COVID-19 status, age in years and sex. Where available, HLA class I and class II types were taken from metadata supplied by the sample provider and were not determined by assay-based typing. Study-wide findings and limitations: Clinical and demographic metadata were provided uncurated, with the amount varying by source and participant.

Spanning cysteine to phenylalanine, the CDR3 consists of 15 amino acids. The DNA shown is the 45-base CDR3, in frame from base 1. As encoded in the germline V gene (reference sequence), CDR1 is LNHDA while CDR2 is SQIVND. V drops 1 base and J drops 2 bases, leaving 9 bases in between. The sequenced material came from peripheral blood. The chain is assembled from TRBV19 and TRBJ1-5; confidence is insufficient to name the D gene. The TCR comes from a man in his 60s who had recovered from COVID-19. CDR3 sequence: CASSIVPGGNQPQHF. The DNA reads TGTGCCAGTAGTATAGTACCGGGAGGCAATCAGCCCCAGCATTTT.